Each of the 15 T cell receptor beta chains below was sequenced from the same sample in a study of vaccination effects on CD4 cells after COVID-19. Profiled with immunoSEQ multiplex PCR; TCRdb holds only in-frame clones, not every one. The profile shows 25,000 or so clones, less than 85% of them singletons. These TCRs are of unknown antigen specificity. Sequencing followed a ViraFEST assay step that expanded antigen-specific CD4+ T cells with viral peptide pools. Cultured cells yielded isolated CD4+ T cells after 10 days. All participants had two doses of either the BNT162b2 or mRNA-1273 vaccine. Sequencing was performed on CD4+ T cells from PBMCs cultured with SARS-CoV-2 spike peptides, taken after COVID-19 vaccination. Source of these receptors: a human donor who received a COVID-19 vaccine.

This chain uses TRBV4-1 with TRBJ1-1; no clear D gene. The CDR3 is made up of 16 amino acids. Germline V lookup: CDR1 MGHRA, CDR2 YSYEKL. The V gene lost 0 bases and the J gene lost 1 base, with 12 bases spanning the gap. The CDR3 is CASSQEVRVPNTEAFF. Written as DNA, the CDR3 is TGCGCCAGCAGCCAAGAGGTCCGGGTGCCGAACACTGAAGCTTTCTTT.

The chain employs TRBV13 and TRBJ2-3; the D gene is possibly TRBD1 (5 bases). Germline V CDR1 and CDR2: PRHDT, FYEKMQ (reference sequence). The V and J ends lost 2 bases and 0 bases respectively, with 27 bases between them. This CDR3 spans 21 amino acids. The CDR3 reads CASSLFVYGVTRTPSTDTQYF. CDR3 nucleotides: TGTGCCAGCAGCTTATTTGTTTACGGCGTGACTCGGACACCTAGCACAGATACGCAGTATTTT.

This chain joins TRBV11-2 and TRBJ1-4; D gene ambiguous. The V and J ends lost 1 base and 5 bases respectively, with 23 bases between them. The germline CDR1 and CDR2 sequences are SGHAT and FQNNGV. This CDR3 is 19 amino acids long. For the CDR3, the DNA is TGTGCCAGCAGCTTAGGTCTAACCCCAGGACGCCCCCTCAATGAAAAACTGTTTTTT. As protein: CASSLGLTPGRPLNEKLFF.

The chain recombines TRBV18 with TRBJ2-5; D perhaps matches TRBD2 (6 bases). The CDR3 consists of 13 residues. Germline lookup yields CDR1 KGHSH and CDR2 LQKENI. The ends were cut back, 3 bases at V and 5 bases at J, with 10 bases in the middle. The chain's CDR3 is CASSPWRGETQYF. Here the CDR3 DNA reads TGTGCCAGCTCACCCTGGCGGGGCGAGACCCAGTACTTC.

The chain joins TRBV7-9 to TRBJ1-4; 8 nucleotides match TRBD1. The CDR3 covers 16 residues. Germline trimming cut 3 bases from V and 3 bases from J; bases unmatched to any gene: 6. The germline V gene has CDR1 SEHNR and CDR2 FQNEAQ (reference sequence). CDR3 amino acids: CASSFGGGQANEKLFF. The CDR3 DNA follows: TGTGCCAGCAGCTTCGGTGGGGGACAGGCTAATGAAAAACTGTTTTTT.

The chain employs TRBV12-3 or TRBV12-4 and TRBJ1-1; D is unresolved. V gave up 6 bases and J gave up 0 bases, with 8 bases separating them. The CDR3 totals 13 residues. The CDR3 nucleotides are TGTGCCAGCAGCCCTACATTGAACACTGAAGCTTTCTTT. It specifies CASSPTLNTEAFF.

This clone was seen only a few times. The rearrangement joins TRBV5-1 to TRBJ1-3; TRBD1 matches 7 bases. Germline V lookup: CDR1 SGHRS, CDR2 YFSETQ. V shed 2 bases and J 3 bases; nucleotides not matched to a gene: 5. The CDR3 totals 15 residues. Here the CDR3 reads CASSFTGAFGNTIYF. CDR3 coding DNA: TGCGCCAGCAGCTTTACAGGGGCTTTTGGAAACACCATATATTTT.

The V gene is TRBV7-2, the J gene TRBJ1-3; perhaps TRBD1 as D (5 bases). Deletions cut 4 bases from V and 2 bases from J, with 12 bases between. In germline, CDR1 is SGHTA, CDR2 FQGNSA. The CDR3 length is 15 residues. The CDR3 nucleotides are TGTGCCAGCAGCTCGTACCAGGGTCCTGGAAACACCATATATTTT. It is translated as CASSSYQGPGNTIYF. The whole variable domain, filled in from reference TRBV7-2 and TRBJ1-3, reads GAGVSQSPSNKVTEKGKDVELRCDPISGHTALYWYRQSLGQGLEFLIYFQGNSAPDKSGLPSDRFSAERTGGSVSTLTIQRTQQEDSAVYLCASSSYQGPGNTIYFGEGSWLTVV.

The chain carries TRBV11-1 and TRBJ2-7, with 8 bases that match TRBD1. The germline gives CDR1 SGHAT, CDR2 FQDESV (reference sequence). The CDR3 is 15 amino acids. Trimming cost V 3 bases and J 0 bases; bases outside gene matches: 4. Here the CDR3 reads CASSFRDRSSYEQYF. CDR3 DNA: TGTGCCAGCAGCTTCCGGGACAGGAGCTCCTACGAGCAGTACTTC. The entire variable domain, with the rest obtained from reference TRBV11-1 and TRBJ2-7, is as follows: EAEVAQSPRYKITEKSQAVAFWCDPISGHATLYWYRQILGQGPELLVQFQDESVVDDSQLPKDRFSAERLKGVDSTLKIQPAELGDSAMYLCASSFRDRSSYEQYFGPGTRLTVT.

This sequence joins TRBV6-4 and TRBJ2-1; 9 bases line up with TRBD2. V was clipped by 0 bases and J by 7 bases; unmatched bases: 4. From germline, CDR1 is MRHNA and CDR2 SNTAGT. The CDR3 extends over 15 amino acids. CDR3 protein: CASSDSSGSGNEQFF. CDR3 bases: TGTGCCAGCAGTGACTCTAGCGGGAGCGGGAATGAGCAGTTCTTC.

The chain combines TRBV24-1 with TRBJ2-1; possibly TRBD2 for D (5 bases). V was trimmed by 6 bases and J by 9 bases, leaving 11 bases between them. Germline lookup yields CDR1 KGHDR and CDR2 SFDVKD. The CDR3 is 12 amino acids. CDR3 amino acids: CATSSTGIEQFF. CDR3 nucleotides: TGTGCCACCAGTTCCACGGGAATTGAGCAGTTCTTC.

The chain joins TRBV12-3 or TRBV12-4 to TRBJ2-1; the D is unclear. The V gene lost 5 bases and the J gene lost 11 bases, with 13 bases spanning the gap. The CDR3 is made up of 12 amino acids. Here the CDR3 reads CASSTRTGKQFF. The CDR3 nucleotides are TGTGCCAGCAGTACCCGCACCGGCAAGCAGTTCTTC.

V and J are TRBV3-1 (or the pseudogene TRBV3-2) and TRBJ2-7; TRBD2 matches at 7 bases. CDR1 and CDR2 from the germline V gene are LGHDT and YNNKEL (reference sequence). V lost 4 bases and J lost 4; bases outside the gene matches: 1. The CDR3 has 12 amino acids. This chain's CDR3 is CASSPRGYEQYF. CDR3 nucleotide sequence: TGTGCCAGCAGCCCGCGGGGGTACGAGCAGTACTTC.

The V and J genes are TRBV19 and TRBJ2-5, with D possibly called TRBD1 or TRBD2 (5 bases each). Between the trimmed V and J ends, which lost 6 bases and 6 bases, there was a span of 23 bases. This CDR3 has 16 amino acids. Germline CDR1 LNHDA, CDR2 SQIVND (reference sequence). The CDR3 coding sequence is TGTGCCAGTAGCCTGAGGGGAATCGGGATGGGGAAGACCCAGTACTTC. Amino acid sequence: CASSLRGIGMGKTQYF.

The gene calls are TRBV4-1 and TRBJ2-3, with a tentative D call TRBD2 (7 bases). CDR3 length equals 13 residues. The V gene's germline CDR1 is MGHRA and CDR2 YSYEKL. Trimming shortened V by 6 bases and J by 7 bases, and 14 bases separated the two germline ends. CDR3 DNA: TGCGCCAGCAGGTCCCCGGGGGGCCATACGCAGTATTTT. Its protein product is CASRSPGGHTQYF.